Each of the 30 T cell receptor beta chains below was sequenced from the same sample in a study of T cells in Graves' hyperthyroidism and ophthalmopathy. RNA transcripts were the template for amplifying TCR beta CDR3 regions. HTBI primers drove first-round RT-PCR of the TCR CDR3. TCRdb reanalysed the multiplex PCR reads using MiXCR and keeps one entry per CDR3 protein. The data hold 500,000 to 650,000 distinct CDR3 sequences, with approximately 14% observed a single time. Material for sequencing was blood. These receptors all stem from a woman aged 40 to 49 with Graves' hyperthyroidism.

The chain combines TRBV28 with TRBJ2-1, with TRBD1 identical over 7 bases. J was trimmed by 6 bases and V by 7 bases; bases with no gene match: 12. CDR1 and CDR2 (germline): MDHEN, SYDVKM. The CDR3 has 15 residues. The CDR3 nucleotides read TGTGCCAGCATCTTCGACAGGGAACTTGGCAATGAGCAGTTCTTC. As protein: CASIFDRELGNEQFF.

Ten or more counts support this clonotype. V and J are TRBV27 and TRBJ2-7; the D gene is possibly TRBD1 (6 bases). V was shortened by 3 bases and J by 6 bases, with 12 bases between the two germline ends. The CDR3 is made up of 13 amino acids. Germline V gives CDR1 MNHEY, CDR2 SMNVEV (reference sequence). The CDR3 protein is CASSLYREGEQYF. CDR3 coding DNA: TGTGCCAGCAGTTTGTACAGGGAAGGCGAGCAGTACTTC.

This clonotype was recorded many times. CDR3 nucleotides: TGTGCCAGCAGCCAGGGCCCCGAGCAGTACTTC. Protein sequence: CASSQGPEQYF. The gene calls are TRBV7-9 and TRBJ2-7; possibly TRBD1 for D (5 bases). The CDR3 length is 11 residues. Trimming removed 5 bases at V and 6 bases at J, with 8 bases between. Germline CDR1 is SEHNR and CDR2 is FQNEAQ (reference sequence).

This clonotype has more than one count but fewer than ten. The CDR3 nucleotides are TGTGCCAGCTCGGGGACAGGGAGGGGTGAGCAGTTCTTC. Translating it yields CASSGTGRGEQFF. The V gene is TRBV18, the J gene TRBJ2-1, with 9 bases that match TRBD1. The V gene's germline CDR1 is KGHSH and CDR2 LQKENI. V lost 6 bases and J lost 9; bases outside the gene matches: 6. The CDR3 totals 13 residues.

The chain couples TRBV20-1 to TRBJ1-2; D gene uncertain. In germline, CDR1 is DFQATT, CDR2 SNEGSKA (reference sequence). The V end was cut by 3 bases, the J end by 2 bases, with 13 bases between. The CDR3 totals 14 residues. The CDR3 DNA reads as TGCAGTGCTAGTAATATGGGAGGGAACTATGGCTACACCTTC. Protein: CSASNMGGNYGYTF.

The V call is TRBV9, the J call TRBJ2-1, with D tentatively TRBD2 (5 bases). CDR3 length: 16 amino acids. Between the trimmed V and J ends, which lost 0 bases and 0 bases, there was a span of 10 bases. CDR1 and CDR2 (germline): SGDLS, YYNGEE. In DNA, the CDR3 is TGTGCCAGCAGCGTAGGAGCGGTGAGCTCCTACAATGAGCAGTTCTTC. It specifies CASSVGAVSSYNEQFF.

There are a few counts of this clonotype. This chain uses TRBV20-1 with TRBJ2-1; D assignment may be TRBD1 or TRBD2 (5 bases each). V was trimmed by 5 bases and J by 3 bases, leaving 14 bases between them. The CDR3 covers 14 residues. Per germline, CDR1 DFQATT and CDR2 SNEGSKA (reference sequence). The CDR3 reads CSAYGTVSYNEQFF. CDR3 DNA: TGCAGTGCTTATGGGACGGTGAGCTACAATGAGCAGTTCTTC.

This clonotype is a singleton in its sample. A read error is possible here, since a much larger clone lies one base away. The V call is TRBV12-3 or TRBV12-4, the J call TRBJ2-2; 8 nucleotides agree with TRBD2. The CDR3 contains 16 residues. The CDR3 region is CASSLGGRIRTGELLF. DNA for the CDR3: TGTGCCAGCAGTTTAGGCGGGAGGATTCGGACCGGGGAGCTGCTTTTT.

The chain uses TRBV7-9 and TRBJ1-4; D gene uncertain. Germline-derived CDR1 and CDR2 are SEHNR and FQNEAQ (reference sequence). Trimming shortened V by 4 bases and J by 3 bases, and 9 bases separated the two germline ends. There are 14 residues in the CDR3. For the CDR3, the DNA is TGTGCCAGCAGCTCCGCTACGTCTAATGAAAAACTGTTTTTT. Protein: CASSSATSNEKLFF.

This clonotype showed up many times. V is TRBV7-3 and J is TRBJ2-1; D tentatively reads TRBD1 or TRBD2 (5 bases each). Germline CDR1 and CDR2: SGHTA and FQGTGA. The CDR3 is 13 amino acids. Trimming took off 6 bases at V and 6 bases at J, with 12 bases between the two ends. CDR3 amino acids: CASSSGPANEQFF. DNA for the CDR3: TGTGCCAGCAGTTCGGGGCCCGCCAATGAGCAGTTCTTC.

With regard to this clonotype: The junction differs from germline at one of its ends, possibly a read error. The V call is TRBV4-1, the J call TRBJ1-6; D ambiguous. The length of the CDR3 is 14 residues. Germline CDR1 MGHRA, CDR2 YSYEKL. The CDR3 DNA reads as TGCGCCAGCAGCCAAGTCCAGACTAATTCACTCCTCCACTTT. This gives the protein CASSQVQTNSLLHF.

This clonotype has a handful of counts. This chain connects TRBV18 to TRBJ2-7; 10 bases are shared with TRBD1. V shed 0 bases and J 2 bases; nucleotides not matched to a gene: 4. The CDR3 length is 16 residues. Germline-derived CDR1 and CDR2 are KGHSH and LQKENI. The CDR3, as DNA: TGTGCCAGCTCACCACCGGGACAGGGGAGTGCCTACGAGCAGTACTTC. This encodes CASSPPGQGSAYEQYF. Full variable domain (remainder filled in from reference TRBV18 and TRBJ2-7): NAGVMQNPRHLVRRRGQEARLRCSPMKGHSHVYWYRQLPEEGLKFMVYLQKENIIDESGMPKERFSAEFPKEGPSILRIQQVVRGDSAAYFCASSPPGQGSAYEQYFGPGTRLTVT.

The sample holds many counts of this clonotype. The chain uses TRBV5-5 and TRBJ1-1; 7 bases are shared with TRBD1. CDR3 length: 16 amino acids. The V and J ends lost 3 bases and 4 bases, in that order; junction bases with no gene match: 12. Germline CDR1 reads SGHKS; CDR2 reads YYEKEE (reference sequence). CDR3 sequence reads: CASSYPQQGVGTEAFF. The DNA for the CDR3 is TGTGCCAGCAGCTACCCTCAGCAGGGGGTTGGCACTGAAGCTTTCTTT.

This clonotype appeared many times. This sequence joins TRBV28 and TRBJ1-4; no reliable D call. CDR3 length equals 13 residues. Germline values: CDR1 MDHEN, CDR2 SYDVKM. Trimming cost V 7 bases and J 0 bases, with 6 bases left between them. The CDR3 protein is CASNPSTNEKLFF. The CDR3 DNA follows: TGTGCCAGCAATCCGTCAACTAATGAAAAACTGTTTTTT. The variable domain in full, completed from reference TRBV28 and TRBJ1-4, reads DVKVTQSSRYLVKRTGEKVFLECVQDMDHENMFWYRQDPGLGLRLIYFSYDVKMKEKGDIPEGYSVSREKKERFSLILESASTNQTSMYLCASNPSTNEKLFFGSGTQLSVL.

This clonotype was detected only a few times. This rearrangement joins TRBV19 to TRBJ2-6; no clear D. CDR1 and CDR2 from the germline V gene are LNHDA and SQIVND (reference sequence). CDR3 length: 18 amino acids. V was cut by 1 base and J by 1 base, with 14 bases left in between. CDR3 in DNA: TGTGCCAGTAGTATAGCGGCAGAACTCTGGTCTGGGGCCAACGTCCTGACTTTC. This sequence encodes CASSIAAELWSGANVLTF.

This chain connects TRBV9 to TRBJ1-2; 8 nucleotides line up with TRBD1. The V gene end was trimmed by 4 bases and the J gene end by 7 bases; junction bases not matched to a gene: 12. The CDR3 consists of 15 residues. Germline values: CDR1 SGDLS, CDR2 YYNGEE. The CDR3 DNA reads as TGTGCCAGCAGCCCGGCGTCAGGGGGCGCGACTGGCTACACCTTC. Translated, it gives CASSPASGGATGYTF. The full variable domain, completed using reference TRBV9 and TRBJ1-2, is DSGVTQTPKHLITATGQRVTLRCSPRSGDLSVYWYQQSLDQGLQFLIQYYNGEERAKGNILERFSAQQFPDLHSELNLSSLELGDSALYFCASSPASGGATGYTFGSGTRLTVV.

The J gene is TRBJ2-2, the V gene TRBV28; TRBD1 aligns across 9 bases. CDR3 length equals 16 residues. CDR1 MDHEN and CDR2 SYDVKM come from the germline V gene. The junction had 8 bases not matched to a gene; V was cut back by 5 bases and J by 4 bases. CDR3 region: CASSPTGGRVTGELFF. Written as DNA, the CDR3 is TGTGCCAGCAGTCCAACAGGGGGCCGGGTCACCGGGGAGCTGTTTTTT.

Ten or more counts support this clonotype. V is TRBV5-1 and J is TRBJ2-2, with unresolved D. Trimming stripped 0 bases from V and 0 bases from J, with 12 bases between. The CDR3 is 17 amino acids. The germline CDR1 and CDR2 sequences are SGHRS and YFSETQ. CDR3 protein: CASSLVGFDANTGELFF. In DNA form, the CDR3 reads TGCGCCAGCAGCTTGGTGGGTTTTGACGCGAACACCGGGGAGCTGTTTTTT.

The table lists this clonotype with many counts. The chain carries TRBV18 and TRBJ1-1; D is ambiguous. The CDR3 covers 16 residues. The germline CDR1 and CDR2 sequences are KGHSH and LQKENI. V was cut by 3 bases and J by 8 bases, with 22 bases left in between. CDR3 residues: CASSPTRSRAVDEAFF. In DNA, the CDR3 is TGTGCCAGCTCACCCACCCGGTCTCGGGCGGTCGACGAAGCTTTCTTT.

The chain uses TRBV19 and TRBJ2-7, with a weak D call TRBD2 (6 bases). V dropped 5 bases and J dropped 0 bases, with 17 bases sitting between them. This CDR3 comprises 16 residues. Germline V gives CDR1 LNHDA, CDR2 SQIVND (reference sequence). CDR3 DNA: TGTGCCAGTAGTTCCAAAGCGGGTGCAAGCTCCTACGAGCAGTACTTC. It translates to CASSSKAGASSYEQYF.

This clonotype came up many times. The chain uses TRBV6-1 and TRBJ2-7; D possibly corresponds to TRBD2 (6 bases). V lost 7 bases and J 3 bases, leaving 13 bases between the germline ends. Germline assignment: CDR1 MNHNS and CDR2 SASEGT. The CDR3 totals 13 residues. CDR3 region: CASTGGSYYEQYF. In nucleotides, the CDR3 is TGTGCCAGCACCGGGGGATCATACTACGAGCAGTACTTC.

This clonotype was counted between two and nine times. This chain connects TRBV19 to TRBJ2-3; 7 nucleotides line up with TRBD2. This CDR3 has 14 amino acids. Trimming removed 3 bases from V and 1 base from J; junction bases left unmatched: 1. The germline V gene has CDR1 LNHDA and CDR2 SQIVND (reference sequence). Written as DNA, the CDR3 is TGTGCCAGTAGTATCGGACTAGGCACAGATACGCAGTATTTT. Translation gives CASSIGLGTDTQYF.

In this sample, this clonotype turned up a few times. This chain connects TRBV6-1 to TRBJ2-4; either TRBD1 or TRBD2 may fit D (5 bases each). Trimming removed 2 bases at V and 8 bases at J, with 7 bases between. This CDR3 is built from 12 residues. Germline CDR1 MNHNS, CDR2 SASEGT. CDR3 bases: TGTGCCAGCAGTGAAAGGGGAGACATTCAGTACTTC. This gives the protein CASSERGDIQYF.

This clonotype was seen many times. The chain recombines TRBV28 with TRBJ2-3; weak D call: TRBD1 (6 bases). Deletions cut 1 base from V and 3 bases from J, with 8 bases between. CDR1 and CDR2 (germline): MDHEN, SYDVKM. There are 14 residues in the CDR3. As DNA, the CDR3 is TGTGCCAGCAGTTTATCCACAGGGACAGATACGCAGTATTTT. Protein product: CASSLSTGTDTQYF.

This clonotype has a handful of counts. The CDR3 spells CAWSSGFGETQYF. For the CDR3, the DNA is TGTGCCTGGAGTTCGGGTTTCGGGGAGACCCAGTACTTC. V gene TRBV30 combines with J gene TRBJ2-5; D call uncertain. V gave up 2 bases and J gave up 5 bases, with 12 bases separating them. CDR1 and CDR2 from the germline V gene are GTSNPN and SVGIG (reference sequence). This CDR3 is built from 13 residues.

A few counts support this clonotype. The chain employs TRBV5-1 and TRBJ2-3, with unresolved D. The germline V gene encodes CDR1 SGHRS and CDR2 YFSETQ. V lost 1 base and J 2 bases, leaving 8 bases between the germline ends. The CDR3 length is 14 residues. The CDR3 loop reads CASSLPGLTDTQYF. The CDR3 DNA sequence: TGCGCCAGCAGCTTGCCGGGCCTCACAGATACGCAGTATTTT.

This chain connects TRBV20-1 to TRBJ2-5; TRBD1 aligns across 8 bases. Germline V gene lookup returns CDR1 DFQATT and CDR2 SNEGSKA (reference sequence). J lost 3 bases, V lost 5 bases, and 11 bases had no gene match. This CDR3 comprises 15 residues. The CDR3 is CSAGTTAGGEETQYF. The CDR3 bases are TGCAGTGCTGGAACTACCGCAGGGGGCGAAGAGACCCAGTACTTC.

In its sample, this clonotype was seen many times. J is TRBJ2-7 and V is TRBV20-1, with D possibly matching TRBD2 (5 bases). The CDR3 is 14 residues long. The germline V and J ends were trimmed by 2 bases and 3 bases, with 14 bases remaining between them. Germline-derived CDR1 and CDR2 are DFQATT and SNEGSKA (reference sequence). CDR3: CSARSFSEGYEQYF. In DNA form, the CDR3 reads TGCAGTGCTAGAAGTTTCAGTGAGGGCTACGAGCAGTACTTC.

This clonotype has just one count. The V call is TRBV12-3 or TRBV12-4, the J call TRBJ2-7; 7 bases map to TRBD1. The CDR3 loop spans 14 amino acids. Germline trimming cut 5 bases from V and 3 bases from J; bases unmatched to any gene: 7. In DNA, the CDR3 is TGTGCCAGCAGTACCGGGACAGTACTCTACGAGCAGTACTTC. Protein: CASSTGTVLYEQYF.

The CDR3 protein is CASRERTKDSYNEQFF. The CDR3 coding sequence is TGTGCCAGCAGGGAACGGACGAAGGACTCCTACAATGAGCAGTTCTTC. The chain carries TRBV2 and TRBJ2-1; D remains unclear. Germline V gives CDR1 SNHLY, CDR2 FYNNEI. The CDR3 covers 16 residues. Trimming removed 6 bases at V and 0 bases at J, with 15 bases between.